Below, 3 T cell receptor beta chains from the same sample are listed, as sequenced in a study of blood T cell repertoires in COVID-19. The data were produced by immunoSEQ multiplex PCR, yet TCRdb's version contains in-frame clones alone and is incomplete. This table holds roughly 170,000 clones, more than 75% found once. Sample: PBMCs or T cells enriched from blood (not recorded which). These receptors all come from a woman aged 45-65 years who had recovered from COVID-19.

This chain uses TRBV25-1 with TRBJ1-1, with D possibly matching TRBD1 (5 bases). The germline V gene has CDR1 MGHDK and CDR2 SYGVNS. This CDR3 spans 13 amino acids. With 7 bases removed from V and 3 bases from J, the gap between germline ends came to 12 bases. The DNA of the CDR3 is TGTGCCAGCATTCTCACGGGGGACACTGAAGCTTTCTTT. The encoded protein is CASILTGDTEAFF.

The chain has TRBV13 and TRBJ1-3; 8 nucleotides match TRBD1. V gave up 4 bases and J gave up 7 bases; unmatched junction bases: 15. There are 17 residues in the CDR3. Germline CDR1 reads PRHDT; CDR2 reads FYEKMQ (reference sequence). The CDR3 nucleotides are TGTGCCAGCAGCTCATACCCCCCCGCTGGGACAGGCAACACCATATATTTT. It specifies CASSSYPPAGTGNTIYF.

In this sample, this clone turned up a few times. This sequence joins TRBV19 and TRBJ1-4; no definite D call. The ends were cut back, 5 bases at V and 4 bases at J, with 17 bases in the middle. The V gene's germline CDR1 is LNHDA and CDR2 SQIVND (reference sequence). There are 16 residues in the CDR3. Written as DNA, the CDR3 is TGTGCCAGTAGTCCATCTTCCCGAGCCCGTAATGAAAAACTGTTTTTT. Encoded protein: CASSPSSRARNEKLFF.